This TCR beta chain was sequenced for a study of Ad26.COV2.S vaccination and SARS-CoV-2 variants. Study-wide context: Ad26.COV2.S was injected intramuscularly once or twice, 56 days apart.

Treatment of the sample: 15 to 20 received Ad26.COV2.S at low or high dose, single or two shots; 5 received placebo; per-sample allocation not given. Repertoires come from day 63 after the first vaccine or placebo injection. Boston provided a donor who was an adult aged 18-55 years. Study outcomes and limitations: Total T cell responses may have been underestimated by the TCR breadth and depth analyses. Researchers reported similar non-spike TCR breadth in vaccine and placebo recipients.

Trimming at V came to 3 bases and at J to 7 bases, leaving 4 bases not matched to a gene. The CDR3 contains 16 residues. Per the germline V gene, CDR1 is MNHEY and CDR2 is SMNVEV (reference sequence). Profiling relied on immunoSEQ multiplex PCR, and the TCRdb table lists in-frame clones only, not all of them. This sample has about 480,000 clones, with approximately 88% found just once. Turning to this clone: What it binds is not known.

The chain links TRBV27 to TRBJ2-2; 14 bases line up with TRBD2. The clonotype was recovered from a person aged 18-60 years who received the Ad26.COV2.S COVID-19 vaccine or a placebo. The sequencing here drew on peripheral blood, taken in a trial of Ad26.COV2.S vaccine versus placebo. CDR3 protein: CASSFLGLAGGGELFF. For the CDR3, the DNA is TGTGCCAGCAGTTTCCTTGGACTAGCGGGAGGCGGGGAGCTGTTTTTT.